This record looks at one TCR beta chain sequence and its context. The sample comes from a study of blood T cell repertoires in COVID-19. Study context: Researchers got acute and convalescent COVID-19 samples from the United States, Italy and Spain. Nucleic acid was either cDNA or gDNA, and it came from T cells, B-cell-depleted T cells, or PBMCs.

The CDR3 is 13 amino acids. Germline V gene data show CDR1 as MGHRA and CDR2 as YSYEKL. The germline V and J ends were trimmed by 2 bases and 3 bases, with 6 bases remaining between them. In the source study's methods: Reference gene primer amplification yielded estimated nucleated cell counts. Profiled with immunoSEQ multiplex PCR; TCRdb holds only in-frame clones, not every one. The DNA gave D and trimming, while V, J and clone size come from that table. The sample consists of approximately 68,000 clones, roughly 80% of them appearing once. This chain links TRBV4-1 with TRBJ2-3, with D hard to call. The clonotype comes from a woman in her 50s with acute or convalescent COVID-19. The sample consisted of peripheral blood. The CDR3, as DNA: TGCGCCAGCAGCCAAAGTCGGACAGATACGCAGTATTTT. This codes for CASSQSRTDTQYF.